This T cell receptor (beta chain) comes out of a study of T-cell reconstitution after alpha-beta-depleted transplantation in children. Points from the study as a whole: T-cell counts and diversity were attributed mostly to newly produced T cells one year after transplant. Approximately two months post-transplant, alpha-beta T cells reportedly originated from several hundred expanded graft clones.

CDR3 length equals 14 residues. The germline gives CDR1 MDHEN, CDR2 SYDVKM. Trimming left V 2 bases short and J 5 bases short, with 9 bases between. Unique molecular identifiers tagged the TCRbeta library. TCRdb analysed the PCR reads with MiXCR anew, one entry per CDR3 protein. This table holds under 300,000 distinct CDR3 sequences, around 10% found once. This clonotype occurred many times. Its antigen is not identified. Sequenced here: peripheral blood, sampled 180 days after TCRalphabeta/CD19-depleted stem cell transplant. This sequence was found in a male patient between 2 and 9 years old who had a stem cell transplant for chronic granulomatous disease, so the T cells may come from the graft donor. The rearrangement uses TRBV28 and TRBJ1-4; D is possibly TRBD1 (5 bases). In DNA form, the CDR3 reads TGTGCCAGCAGTTTAGTAGGGGTGAATGAAAAACTGTTTTTT. This sequence encodes CASSLVGVNEKLFF.